Listed below are T cell receptor beta chains from one sample, sequenced in a study of early T cells in non-severe SARS-CoV-2 infection. MiXCR, run by TCRdb on the 5' RACE reads, gives a single entry per CDR3 protein. The sample comprises tens of thousands of distinct CDR3 sequences, about 6% of which are singletons, and approximately 3.6% rests with the top ten. The sample consisted of whole blood, taken at baseline. These receptors came from an adult who was a healthcare worker with PCR-confirmed SARS-CoV-2 infection or an uninfected control (not recorded which). The CDR3 runs from the conserved cysteine through the conserved F or W. Fields, in order: D gene, V gene, J gene, clone size, CDR3 DNA, CDR3 protein. The D gene is left open where the match is weak. Clone size is not always given. Where it is, it says once, few, many or a class for expanded clones.

TRBD1,TRBV7-8,TRBJ1-5,few,TGTGCCAGCAGCTTAGAGGGGGGACAGGGAGATCAGCCCCAGCATTTT,CASSLEGGQGDQPQHF
TRBD2,TRBV19,TRBJ2-7,NA,TGTGCCAGTAGTATAGTCCTAGCGGGAGCCTCCTACGAGCAGTACTTC,CASSIVLAGASYEQYF
NA,TRBV6-2/TRBV6-3,TRBJ2-1,many,TGTGCCAGCAGTTACTCTTTTGAAAGCGGGCAGAAAAATGAGCAGTTCTTC,CASSYSFESGQKNEQFF
TRBD2,TRBV12-3/TRBV12-4,TRBJ2-3,many,TGTGCCAGCAGACAAGGACTAGCGGGAGAGGATGCGCCAGATACGCAGTATTTT,CASRQGLAGEDAPDTQYF
NA,TRBV11-2,TRBJ1-1,many,TGTGCCAGCAGCTTATTGGGGGGTTCGAACACTGAAGCTTTCTTT,CASSLLGGSNTEAFF
TRBD1,TRBV5-1,TRBJ2-7,many,TGCGCCAGCAGCACGGGACAGGGGGCCGCTACCTACGAGCAGTACTTC,CASSTGQGAATYEQYF
TRBD2,TRBV5-1,TRBJ2-2,NA,TGCGCCAGCAGCTTGAGACTAGCGGGTTTGAACACCGGGGAGCTGTTTTTT,CASSLRLAGLNTGELFF
TRBD2,TRBV20-1,TRBJ2-5,many,TGCAGTGCTTTTGGGGGGGGTACGGAGACCCAGTACTTC,CSAFGGGTETQYF
TRBD1,TRBV4-1,TRBJ1-2,many,TGCGCCAGCAGCATCTGGACAGGGAACTATGGCTACACCTTC,CASSIWTGNYGYTF
NA,TRBV4-2,TRBJ2-5,many,TGTGCCAGCAGCCAAGATATACAGATCCAAGAGACCCAGTACTTC,CASSQDIQIQETQYF
NA,TRBV6-5,TRBJ1-1,many,TGTGCCAGCAGTTATCGCATAGTTTATCAGGGACGAGGCACTGAAGCTTTCTTT,CASSYRIVYQGRGTEAFF
NA,TRBV7-6,TRBJ2-7,many,TGTGCCAGCAGCTTAGTCTTTTACGAGCAGTACTTC,CASSLVFYEQYF
NA,TRBV6-1,TRBJ1-4,many,TGTGCCAGCAGTGAATTTGCCCGGGGGATGGGTGAAAAACTGTTTTTT,CASSEFARGMGEKLFF
TRBD2,TRBV20-1,TRBJ2-1,many,TGCAGTGCTAGCGGGCTAGCGGGAGTGGGTGAGCAGTTCTTC,CSASGLAGVGEQFF
TRBD2,TRBV20-1,TRBJ2-7,many,TGCAGTGCTACTCCTAGCGGGAGCATTTACGAGCAGTACTTC,CSATPSGSIYEQYF
NA,TRBV7-9,TRBJ2-7,many,TGTGCCAGCAGTCAAGCCTACGAGCAGTACTTC,CASSQAYEQYF
NA,TRBV29-1,TRBJ1-5,many,TGCAGCGTTGCGGAGAATAGCAATCAGCCCCAGCATTTT,CSVAENSNQPQHF
TRBD1,TRBV2,TRBJ1-5,many,TGTGCCAGCACCAAGGACAGGGTTCGACAGCCCCAGCATTTT,CASTKDRVRQPQHF
NA,TRBV3-1,TRBJ2-7,few,TGTGCCAGCAGCCCCGGGATCTACGAGCAGTACTTC,CASSPGIYEQYF
NA,TRBV27,TRBJ2-7,NA,TGTGCCAGCAGTTCGGATTTATTGGACAGAAGCATTTCCTACGAGCAGTACTTC,CASSSDLLDRSISYEQYF
NA,TRBV12-3/TRBV12-4,TRBJ2-7,few,TGTGCCAGCAGTCAGGACAGAGGCGAGCAGTACTTC,CASSQDRGEQYF
TRBD1,TRBV10-3,TRBJ2-2,many,TGTGCCATCAACACCGGGACAGGGGGCTCCGGGGAGCTGTTTTTT,CAINTGTGGSGELFF
NA,TRBV12-3/TRBV12-4,TRBJ2-3,many,TGTGCCAGCAGTTTAGGTCGGGGAGACAAGTCAGATACGCAGTATTTT,CASSLGRGDKSDTQYF
NA,TRBV20-1,TRBJ1-1,many,TGCAGTGCTGCCGGGACAGAAGCTTTCTTT,CSAAGTEAFF
TRBD1,TRBV3-1,TRBJ2-3,many,TGTGCCAGCAGCCAATTCCGGGACAGGGGGCCCGATACGCAGTATTTT,CASSQFRDRGPDTQYF
NA,TRBV30,TRBJ2-4,few,TGTGCCTGGAGTGTAAGGGCAGCGCAGTACTTC,CAWSVRAAQYF